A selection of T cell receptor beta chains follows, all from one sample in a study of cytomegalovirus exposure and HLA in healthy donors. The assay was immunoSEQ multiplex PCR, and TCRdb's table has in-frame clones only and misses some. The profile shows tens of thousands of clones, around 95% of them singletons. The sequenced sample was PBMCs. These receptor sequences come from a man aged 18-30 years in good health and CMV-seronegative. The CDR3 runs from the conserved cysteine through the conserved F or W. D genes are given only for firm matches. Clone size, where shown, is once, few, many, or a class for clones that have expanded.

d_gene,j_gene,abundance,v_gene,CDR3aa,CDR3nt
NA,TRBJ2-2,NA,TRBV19,CASSTPNTQETGELFF,TGTGCCAGTAGTACACCTAATACACAGGAAACCGGGGAGCTGTTTTTT
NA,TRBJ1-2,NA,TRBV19,CASSITVTNYGYTF,TGTGCCAGTAGTATTACAGTAACTAACTATGGCTACACCTTC
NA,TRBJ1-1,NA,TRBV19,CASSIDLQGRNTEAFF,TGTGCCAGTAGTATAGATCTACAGGGCAGGAACACTGAAGCTTTCTTT
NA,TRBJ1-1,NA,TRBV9,CASSVQATNTEAFF,TGTGCCAGCAGCGTACAGGCGACGAACACTGAAGCTTTCTTT
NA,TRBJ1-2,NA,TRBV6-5,CASNAGNGYTF,TGTGCCAGCAATGCAGGAAATGGCTACACCTTC
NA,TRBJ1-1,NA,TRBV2,CASGSGTEAFF,TGTGCCAGCGGATCGGGCACTGAAGCTTTCTTT
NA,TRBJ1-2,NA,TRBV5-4,CASSQYRAGYGYTF,TGTGCCAGCAGCCAATACAGGGCGGGCTATGGCTACACCTTC
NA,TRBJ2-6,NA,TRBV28,CASSLPGGASSSGANVLTF,TGTGCCAGCAGTTTACCCGGAGGAGCCTCCTCCTCTGGGGCCAACGTCCTGACTTTC
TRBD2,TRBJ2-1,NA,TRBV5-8,CASRHGLAGDNEQFF,TGTGCCAGCAGACACGGACTAGCGGGAGACAATGAGCAGTTCTTC
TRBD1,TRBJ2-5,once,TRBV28,CASSSAVGGSQETQYF,TGTGCCAGCAGTTCCGCCGTAGGGGGCTCTCAAGAGACCCAGTACTTC
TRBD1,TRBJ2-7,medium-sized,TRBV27,CASTYIAGGGEQYF,TGTGCCAGCACGTATATTGCAGGGGGCGGAGAGCAGTACTTC
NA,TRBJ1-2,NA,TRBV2,CASSESSYGYTF,TGTGCCAGCAGTGAATCCTCTTATGGCTACACCTTC
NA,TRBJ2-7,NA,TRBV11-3,CASSLVRAYEQYF,TGTGCCAGCAGCTTAGTTCGAGCTTACGAGCAGTACTTC
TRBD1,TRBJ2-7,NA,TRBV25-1,CASTWTGAYEQYF,TGTGCCAGCACCTGGACAGGGGCCTACGAGCAGTACTTC
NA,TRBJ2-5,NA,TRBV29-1,CSVYQGQETQYF,TGCAGCGTTTATCAGGGGCAAGAGACCCAGTACTTC
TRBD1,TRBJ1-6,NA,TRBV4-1,CASSQDLGQNNSPLHF,TGCGCCAGCAGCCAAGATTTGGGACAGAATAATTCACCCCTCCACTTT
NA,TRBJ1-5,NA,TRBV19,CASSIGEADQPQHF,TGTGCCAGTAGTATAGGGGAAGCGGATCAGCCCCAGCATTTT
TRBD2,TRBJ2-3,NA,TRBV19,CASSFLAGADTQYF,TGTGCCAGTAGTTTCTTAGCGGGGGCAGATACGCAGTATTTT
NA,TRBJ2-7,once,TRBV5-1,CASSSSPTYEQYF,TGCGCCAGCAGTAGTTCTCCTACCTACGAGCAGTACTTC
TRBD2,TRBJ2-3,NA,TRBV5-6,CASSPGLAGVQRTDTQYF,TGTGCCAGCTCCCCGGGATTAGCGGGAGTCCAGCGCACAGATACGCAGTATTTT
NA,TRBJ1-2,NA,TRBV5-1,CASSLSQGNYGYTF,TGCGCCAGCAGCTTGTCCCAGGGGAACTATGGCTACACCTTC
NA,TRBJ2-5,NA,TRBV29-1,CSVAPREKTQYF,TGCAGCGTTGCTCCCAGGGAAAAGACCCAGTACTTC
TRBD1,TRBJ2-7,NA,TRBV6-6,CASRYIRDSYEQYF,TGTGCCAGCAGGTATATACGGGACAGCTACGAGCAGTACTTC
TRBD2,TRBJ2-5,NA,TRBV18,CASSPNSGRASETQYF,TGTGCCAGCTCACCAAATAGCGGGAGGGCATCAGAGACCCAGTACTTC
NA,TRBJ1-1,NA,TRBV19,CASSMIRDTEAFF,TGTGCCAGTAGTATGATCAGGGACACTGAAGCTTTCTTT
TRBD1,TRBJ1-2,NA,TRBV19,CASSPDFRGRSTSGYTF,TGTGCCAGTAGTCCAGACTTCAGGGGGCGTTCCACCTCTGGCTACACCTTC
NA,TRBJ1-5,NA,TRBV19,CASSMYLQGVNQPQHF,TGTGCCAGTAGTATGTACCTTCAAGGAGTTAATCAGCCCCAGCATTTT
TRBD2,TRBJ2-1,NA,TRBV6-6,CASRVVAGFYNEQFF,TGTGCCAGCAGAGTAGTAGCGGGATTCTACAATGAGCAGTTCTTC
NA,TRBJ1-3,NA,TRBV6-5,CASSQQQDSGNTIYF,TGTGCCAGCAGTCAACAGCAAGACTCTGGAAACACCATATATTTT
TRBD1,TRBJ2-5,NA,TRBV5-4,CASSGGETQYF,TGTGCCTCCTCAGGGGGAGAGACCCAGTACTTC
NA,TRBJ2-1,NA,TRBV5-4,CASSERATYNEQFF,TGTGCCAGCAGCGAGCGCGCGACCTACAATGAGCAGTTCTTC
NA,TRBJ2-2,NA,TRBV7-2,CASSLARGIGELFF,TGTGCCAGCAGCTTAGCCCGAGGGATCGGGGAGCTGTTTTTT
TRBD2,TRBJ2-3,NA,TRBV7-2,CASSSLAGGPTDTQYF,TGTGCCAGCAGCTCTCTAGCGGGAGGACCCACAGATACGCAGTATTTT
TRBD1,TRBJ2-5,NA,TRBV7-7,CASSPGGGWETQYF,TGTGCTAGCAGCCCAGGGGGCGGATGGGAGACCCAGTACTTC
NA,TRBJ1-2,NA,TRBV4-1,CASSQVQRQDYGYTF,TGCGCCAGCAGCCAAGTCCAGAGACAGGACTATGGCTACACCTTC
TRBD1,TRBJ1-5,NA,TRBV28,CASSLFPTGVYSNQPQHF,TGTGCCAGCAGTTTATTCCCCACAGGGGTCTATAGCAATCAGCCCCAGCATTTT
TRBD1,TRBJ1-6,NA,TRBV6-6,CASSYEDRGYSPLHF,TGTGCCAGCAGTTACGAGGACAGGGGATATTCACCCCTCCACTTT
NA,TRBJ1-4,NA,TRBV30,CAWSVMWRTDNEKLFF,TGTGCCTGGAGTGTAATGTGGAGGACGGATAATGAAAAACTGTTTTTT
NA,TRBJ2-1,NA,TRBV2,CASTGDNNEQFF,TGTGCCAGCACCGGGGATAACAATGAGCAGTTCTTC
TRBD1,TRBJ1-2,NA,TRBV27,CASSSGQADYGYTF,TGTGCCAGCAGTTCCGGACAGGCCGACTATGGCTACACCTTC
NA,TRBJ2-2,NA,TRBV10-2,CASVSQGLANTGELFF,TGCGCCAGCGTCTCGCAGGGCCTAGCGAACACCGGGGAGCTGTTTTTT
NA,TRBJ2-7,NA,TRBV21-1,CASSRGLWYEQYF,TGTGCCAGCAGCAGGGGCTTGTGGTACGAGCAGTACTTC
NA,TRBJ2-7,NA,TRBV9,CASTKDGSSYEQYF,TGTGCCAGCACCAAAGACGGGTCCTCCTACGAGCAGTACTTC
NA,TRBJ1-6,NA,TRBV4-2,CASSQSLSGRADSPLHF,TGTGCCAGCAGCCAATCCCTATCGGGCAGGGCCGATTCACCCCTCCACTTT
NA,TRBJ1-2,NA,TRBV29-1,CSVGEPGYTF,TGCAGCGTTGGGGAGCCTGGCTACACCTTC
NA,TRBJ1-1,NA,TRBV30,CAWSVQENTEAFF,TGTGCCTGGAGTGTACAAGAGAACACTGAAGCTTTCTTT
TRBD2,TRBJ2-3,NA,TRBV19,CASRRAGGTDTQYF,TGTGCCAGTCGAAGAGCGGGAGGCACAGATACGCAGTATTTT
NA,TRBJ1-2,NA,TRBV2,CASSEKSYYGYTF,TGTGCCAGCAGTGAAAAGAGTTACTATGGCTACACCTTC